This TCR beta chain was sequenced for a study of Tregs in tolerant kidney transplant recipients (dated by TCRdb to the late 2010s). Study-level background: The study used TCRbeta sequencing to identify donor-specific regulatory T cells before combined kidney and bone marrow transplantation, then tracked those cells after transplant. TCRbeta repertoire sequencing was used in 3 healthy controls to compare several methods for expanding Tregs specific for an allogeneic donor.

Turning to this clone: This receptor's antigen is unknown. Base qualities are missing; no much larger clone stands one base away.

Genomic DNA was extracted from sorted cells with the QIAGEN DNeasy Blood and Tissue Kit for TCRbeta CDR3 sequencing. High-throughput TCRbeta CDR3 sequencing, which included PCR amplification with bias correction and internal controls, was done commercially through immunoSEQ. The published analysis was carried out like this. Unique productive TCRbeta sequences were defined by CDR3 nucleotide sequence when primers matched and otherwise by CDR3 amino acid sequence together with Vbeta and Jbeta genes. To correct sorting error, sequences shared between sorted populations at a frequency ratio of 2:1 or less were removed; the rest were assigned to the higher population. A sequence was defined as donor-reactive if the sequence was expanded at least 5-fold in CFSE-low cells compared with unstimulated cells and had a frequency of at least 0.01% in CFSE-low cells. Repertoire divergence was quantified by Jensen-Shannon divergence using the top 100 TCRbeta sequences ranked by frequency. For samples with multiple sequencing runs, sorting error was corrected separately for each run before the runs were pooled. TCRdb carries this immuneACCESS record with in-frame sequences only. Its versions omit some clonotypes, under half of them owing to an unresolved V gene in the studies checked, with the rest unexplained. V and J calls and clone size come straight from that table; D and trimming were deduced from the DNA. This sample is represented by roughly 120,000 clones; around 91% of them were singletons. Of the sample, around 0.6% is held by the ten largest clones.

The germline V and J ends show losses of 5 bases and 6 bases respectively, and no gene match explains 8 bases of the junction. Measured from the cysteine to the phenylalanine, the CDR3 is 16 residues long. The read is trimmed to its CDR3 DNA, 48 bases read in frame from base 1. According to the germline V gene, CDR1 reads SGHRS and CDR2 reads YFSETQ. Paper-wide results and their limitations: Although technical replication error seemed to be minimal, the question of biological reproducibility was not addressed directly. Expanding Tregs with activated donor B cells appeared to identify the most biologically relevant and donor-specific TCRbeta repertoire. Because only a small number of patients were included, the study had limitations, and the results will need to be validated in larger populations as well as under other immunosuppression protocols.

Thawed PBMCs were FACS-sorted into unstimulated Tregs (CD4+CD25+CD127-), CD4+ non-Tregs (CD4+CD25-), CD4 cells and CD8 cells. Healthy control blood was obtained either as purchased buffy coats or from healthy volunteers. Healthy control blood was separated into PBMCs by Ficoll density gradient and cryopreserved, and patient PBMCs were collected both before and after transplant. This TCR came from a human donor in good health. In this chain, TRBV5-1 is recombined with TRBJ2-1, and TRBD2 aligns with 13 junction nucleotides. Sequences were obtained from CD4+ T cells from blood. The CDR3 corresponds to CASSYSGLAGLNEQFF. The nucleotide sequence reads TGCGCCAGCAGTTATTCGGGACTAGCGGGGCTCAATGAGCAGTTCTTC.